The 20 T cell receptor beta chains listed next were all sequenced from one sample in a study of cytomegalovirus exposure and HLA in healthy donors (dated by TCRdb to 2016 to 2017). To prepare the library, the immunoSEQ multiplex PCR assay was applied. For the multiplex PCR, a mixture combining 60 forward primers for TCR Vbeta segments and 13 reverse primers for TCR Jbeta segments was used. TCRdb limited this immuneACCESS table to in-frame rearrangements with V and J called. A share of clones is missing; checked studies link under half to unresolved V genes, and the rest is unexplained. The sample profile shows fewer than 200,000 clones; around 77% of them were found once. The ten largest clones represent more than 2% of the sample. The sample was PBMCs. The receptors were gathered from a man aged 55 to 69 in good health and CMV-seronegative.

The chain joins TRBV19 to TRBJ1-4; 10 nucleotides line up with TRBD1. V was clipped by 5 bases and J by 8 bases; unmatched bases: 8. Germline lookup yields CDR1 LNHDA and CDR2 SQIVND (reference sequence). The CDR3 is made up of 15 amino acids. As DNA, the CDR3 is TGTGCCAGTAGTGAAGGACAGGGGGTAAGGGAAAAACTGTTTTTT. Translated, it gives CASSEGQGVREKLFF.

The V gene is TRBV28, the J gene TRBJ2-2; TRBD2 matches at 9 bases. Germline trimming cut 7 bases from V and 7 bases from J; bases unmatched to any gene: 4. This CDR3 comprises 13 residues. Germline CDR1 reads MDHEN; CDR2 reads SYDVKM. This chain's CDR3 is CASTLAGIGELFF. The CDR3 nucleotides read TGTGCCAGCACTCTAGCGGGAATCGGGGAGCTGTTTTTT.

The chain is built from TRBV23-1 and TRBJ2-7; 9 bases are shared with TRBD1. TRBV23-1 falls under the ORF class, with uncertain function. Trimming cost V 4 bases and J 0 bases; bases outside gene matches: 4. The CDR3 spans 15 residues. The CDR3 sequence: CASSLRQGGSYEQYF. The CDR3, as DNA: TGCGCCAGCAGTCTCCGACAGGGGGGCTCCTACGAGCAGTACTTC.

This chain joins TRBV11-3 and TRBJ2-2; the match to TRBD2 covers 8 bases. The CDR3 spans 15 residues. Germline loops: CDR1 SGHNT, CDR2 YENEEA. J gave up 4 bases and V 6 bases, and 7 bases lay outside the gene matches. The CDR3 DNA is TGTGCCAGCAGTCGTGGGGGACTAGGCACCGGGGAGCTGTTTTTT. Translating gives CASSRGGLGTGELFF.

This clone was counted between two and nine times. The chain combines TRBV15 with TRBJ2-7, with 10 bases aligning to TRBD1. J was trimmed by 4 bases and V by 3 bases; bases with no gene match: 9. Per germline, CDR1 LNHNV and CDR2 YYDKDF (reference sequence). This CDR3 has 16 residues. In DNA, the CDR3 is TGTGCCACCAGCAGGACCGGGACAGGGGAACTTTACGAGCAGTACTTC. Translation gives CATSRTGTGELYEQYF.

The V and J genes are TRBV5-1 and TRBJ2-2; TRBD1 aligns across 11 bases. V lost 6 bases and J lost 4; bases outside the gene matches: 8. This CDR3 region has 16 residues. CDR1 and CDR2 (germline): SGHRS, YFSETQ. CDR3 nucleotides: TGCGCCAGCAAATTTGTAGGGACAGGGGGCACCGGGGAGCTGTTTTTT. Protein sequence: CASKFVGTGGTGELFF.

The chain carries TRBV7-2 and TRBJ2-3; D gene uncertain. This CDR3 is 14 amino acids long. Germline CDR1 SGHTA, CDR2 FQGNSA. The V gene lost 2 bases and the J gene lost 3 bases, with 9 bases spanning the gap. CDR3 region: CASSLSEATDTQYF. CDR3 coding DNA: TGTGCCAGCAGCTTAAGTGAAGCTACAGATACGCAGTATTTT.

This clone was detected only a few times. V is TRBV27 and J is TRBJ1-5; D remains unclear. The germline gives CDR1 MNHEY, CDR2 SMNVEV (reference sequence). The CDR3 is 14 amino acids. V was cut by 2 bases and J by 3 bases, with 8 bases left in between. Here the CDR3 DNA reads TGTGCCAGCAGTTTAGCCAGACTCAATCAGCCCCAGCATTTT. The encoded protein is CASSLARLNQPQHF.

The chain joins TRBV5-6 to TRBJ2-7; 7 bases line up with TRBD2. Germline V lookup: CDR1 SGHDT, CDR2 YYEEEE. The J segment lost 6 bases and the V segment lost 3 bases, leaving 9 bases of the junction unmatched. There are 14 residues in the CDR3. As DNA, the CDR3 is TGTGCCAGCAGCTGGGGGGGAGGGGAAAGCGAGCAGTACTTC. Translating gives CASSWGGGESEQYF. The full variable domain, in which reference TRBV5-6 and TRBJ2-7 provide the parts outside the CDR3, is DAGVTQSPTHLIKTRGQQVTLRCSPKSGHDTVSWYQQALGQGPQFIFQYYEEEERQRGNFPDRFSGHQFPNYSSELNVNALLLGDSALYLCASSWGGGESEQYFGPGTRLTVT.

This CDR3 reads CSVLRGQETQYF. Here the CDR3 DNA reads TGCAGCGTCCTGAGGGGGCAAGAGACCCAGTACTTC. J is TRBJ2-5 and V is TRBV29-1, with D possibly being TRBD1 (6 bases). Germline CDR1 is SQVTM and CDR2 is ANQGSEA. This CDR3 has 12 amino acids. V shed 6 bases and J shed 2 bases, with 10 bases lying between them.

This sequence joins TRBV5-1 and TRBJ2-5, with D possibly TRBD1 on 6 matching bases. The CDR3 sequence is 16 residues long. The germline V gene encodes CDR1 SGHRS and CDR2 YFSETQ. V lost 4 bases to trimming and J lost 1 base, with 17 bases between them. CDR3 DNA: TGCGCCAGCAGCACAGGGCCAGGGACATTCCAAGAGACCCAGTACTTC. Translation gives CASSTGPGTFQETQYF.

V is TRBV16 and J is TRBJ1-2; TRBD1 might be the D (5 bases). The germline V gene encodes CDR1 KGHSY and CDR2 FQNENV. Between the trimmed V and J ends, which lost 1 base and 7 bases, there was a span of 10 bases. The CDR3 contains 13 residues. CDR3 nucleotide sequence: TGTGCCAGCAGCCAATTGGGGGGTCTTGGCTACACCTTC. It yields the protein CASSQLGGLGYTF. Combining the CDR3 with reference TRBV16 and TRBJ1-2 gives the whole variable domain GEEVAQTPKHLVRGEGQKAKLYCAPIKGHSYVFWYQQVLKNEFKFLISFQNENVFDETGMPKERFSAKCLPNSPCSLEIQATKLEDSAVYFCASSQLGGLGYTFGSGTRLTVV.

The rearrangement joins TRBV18 to TRBJ2-7; 7 bases are a match to TRBD1. CDR3 length: 13 amino acids. J lost 2 bases, V lost 4 bases, and 2 bases had no gene match. Germline CDR1 reads KGHSH; CDR2 reads LQKENI. DNA for the CDR3: TGTGCCAGCTCACTCGGGACAGCCTACGAGCAGTACTTC. Translation gives CASSLGTAYEQYF.

V gene TRBV12-5 combines with J gene TRBJ1-6; D call uncertain. Trimming cost V 6 bases and J 0 bases, with 9 bases left between them. The CDR3 length is 15 residues. Germline V gene lookup returns CDR1 LGHNT and CDR2 FRNRAP. This chain's CDR3 is CASGSRSSYNSPLHF. The CDR3 DNA sequence: TGTGCTAGTGGGTCCAGGTCCTCCTATAATTCACCCCTCCACTTT.

This clone was observed a handful of times. A read error may produce the germline difference seen at one junction end. CDR3 sequence reads: CSIEERQGNTGELFF. CDR3 DNA: TGCAGCATTGAAGAGCGCCAGGGGAACACCGGGGAGCTGTTTTTT. The chain couples TRBV29-1 to TRBJ2-2, with D possibly matching TRBD1 (5 bases). The germline CDR1 and CDR2 sequences are SQVTM and ANQGSEA. The CDR3 length is 15 residues.

V is TRBV13 and J is TRBJ1-2; TRBD1 is a possible D gene (5 bases). This CDR3 contains 15 residues. V lost 6 bases to trimming and J lost 0 bases, with 14 bases between them. Germline V lookup: CDR1 PRHDT, CDR2 FYEKMQ (reference sequence). The CDR3, as DNA: TGTGCCAGCAGTTACACTTCGGGGGCTAACTATGGCTACACCTTC. It translates to CASSYTSGANYGYTF.

This clone showed up just once. The chain links TRBV7-3 to TRBJ2-6; 9 nucleotides match TRBD1. Germline assignment: CDR1 SGHTA and CDR2 FQGTGA. There are 21 residues in the CDR3. V was pared by 2 bases and J by 0 bases, with 14 bases of the junction left unmatched. CDR3 sequence reads: CASSLVRLGTGSSSGANVLTF. CDR3 nucleotides: TGTGCCAGCAGCTTAGTGAGGCTCGGGACAGGGTCCTCCTCTGGGGCCAACGTCCTGACTTTC.

This chain connects TRBV29-1 to TRBJ1-2, with D perhaps TRBD1 (5 bases). V lost 3 bases, J lost 8 bases, and 10 bases lay in between. This CDR3 is built from 11 residues. CDR1 SQVTM and CDR2 ANQGSEA come from the germline V gene. CDR3 loop: CSVDGGTGYTF. In DNA form, the CDR3 reads TGCAGCGTTGACGGGGGAACGGGCTACACCTTC.

This clone has more than one count but fewer than ten. The chain couples TRBV10-2 to TRBJ2-7, with TRBD2 matching over 11 bases. The J segment lost 3 bases and the V segment lost 2 bases, leaving 9 bases of the junction unmatched. CDR1 is WSHSY and CDR2 is SAAADI in the germline V gene. The CDR3 has 17 residues. This CDR3 is CASSEPSVLAGDYEQYF. The CDR3 coding sequence is TGCGCCAGCAGTGAGCCTTCTGTACTAGCGGGGGACTACGAGCAGTACTTC.

This chain links TRBV7-3 with TRBJ2-3; 7 bases agree with TRBD2. Germline CDR1 is SGHTA and CDR2 is FQGTGA. V lost 5 bases, J lost 0 bases, and 8 bases stayed unmatched. This CDR3 spans 16 amino acids. The CDR3, as DNA: TGTGCCAGCAGCCGCCTGGGGGGGTCTAGCACAGATACGCAGTATTTT. Amino acids: CASSRLGGSSTDTQYF.